This T cell receptor beta chain was observed in a study of chemoradiotherapy in HPV16-positive cancers. Overall study findings and caveats: Only a couple of HPV16-positive patients supplied the functional HPV-specificity definition. HPV-responsive T-cell expansion during chemoradiotherapy was linked to improved recurrence-free survival in HPV16-positive patients.

The table came from immunoSEQ multiplex PCR; TCRdb's copy has only in-frame clones and leaves some out. Altogether under 25,000 clones are present, roughly 84% being singletons, with the ten largest covering about 4%. Repertoires were sampled repeatedly during chemoradiotherapy. About this clone itself: Antigen: not known.

The sequence was obtained from a human donor with HPV-associated anogenital cancer. Source: blood, taken from a patient who underwent chemoradiotherapy.

The CDR3 is CASSSRAARETQYF. CDR3 coding DNA: TGTGCCAGCAGTTCCCGGGCCGCACGGGAGACCCAGTACTTC. This chain uses TRBV27 with TRBJ2-5; D gene ambiguous. Germline V CDR1 and CDR2: MNHEY, SMNVEV (reference sequence). Between the trimmed V and J ends, which lost 4 bases and 5 bases, there was a span of 14 bases. CDR3 length equals 14 residues.